This is a list of T cell receptor beta chains from one sample in a study of cytomegalovirus exposure and HLA in healthy donors. Measured with immunoSEQ multiplex PCR; TCRdb has only the in-frame clones, and not every one. The specimen's table records tens of thousands of clones. Source material: PBMCs. These receptors were obtained from a woman aged 25 to 39 in good health and CMV-seronegative. Both conserved end residues are part of each CDR3. A D gene is named only where the DNA matches it firmly.

CDR3,DNA,J,V,D
CASSSSGFDTGELFF,TGTGCCAGCAGTTCCTCGGGTTTCGACACCGGGGAGCTGTTTTTT,TRBJ2-2,TRBV27,.
CASSSISGRALNEQFF,TGTGCCAGCAGCTCGATTAGCGGGAGGGCCCTCAATGAGCAGTTCTTC,TRBJ2-1,TRBV7-6,TRBD2
CASTLSPVSYNEQFF,TGTGCCAGCACCCTAAGCCCGGTGTCCTACAATGAGCAGTTCTTC,TRBJ2-1,TRBV6-1,.
CASSWQGAREQYF,TGTGCCAGCAGCTGGCAGGGGGCGCGGGAGCAGTACTTC,TRBJ2-7,TRBV5-4,TRBD1
CASSPLRQNYGYTF,TGTGCCAGCAGCCCATTGCGACAGAACTATGGCTACACCTTC,TRBJ1-2,TRBV7-2,.
CASNPQGLEGYTF,TGTGCCAGCAATCCACAGGGTTTAGAAGGCTACACCTTC,TRBJ1-2,TRBV6-6,.
CASSLGPTRVTGELFF,TGCGCCAGCAGCTTGGGCCCTACCAGGGTTACCGGGGAGCTGTTTTTT,TRBJ2-2,TRBV5-1,.
CASSQESIGTSGSSYNEQFF,TGCGCCAGCAGCCAAGAATCCATAGGGACTAGCGGGTCTTCCTACAATGAGCAGTTCTTC,TRBJ2-1,TRBV4-3,TRBD2
CASSLSVRFTPGELFF,TGTGCCAGCAGTTTATCTGTCCGGTTCACCCCCGGGGAGCTGTTTTTT,TRBJ2-2,TRBV28,.
CASSLERTRPLQETQYF,TGTGCCAGCAGCTTAGAACGGACTAGACCCCTCCAAGAGACCCAGTACTTC,TRBJ2-5,TRBV7-8,TRBD2
CASGLLEGEAFF,TGTGCTAGTGGTTTGCTGGAGGGGGAAGCTTTCTTT,TRBJ1-1,TRBV12-5,.
CASKTGTTLLHEQFF,TGTGCCAGCAAGACAGGGACGACGCTCCTCCATGAGCAGTTCTTC,TRBJ2-1,TRBV6-1,TRBD1
CAWTTSANYNEQFF,TGTGCCTGGACGACTAGCGCCAACTACAATGAGCAGTTCTTC,TRBJ2-1,TRBV30,TRBD2
CASGRDSLNTEAFF,TGTGCTAGTGGCCGGGACAGCTTGAACACTGAAGCTTTCTTT,TRBJ1-1,TRBV12-5,TRBD1
CASSAWSGNTIYF,TGTGCCAGCAGTGCGTGGTCTGGAAACACCATATATTTT,TRBJ1-3,TRBV7-9,.
CASSSDRVGQSVETQYF,TGTGCCAGCAGCTCCGACAGGGTCGGGCAGAGTGTGGAGACCCAGTACTTC,TRBJ2-5,TRBV5-6,TRBD1
CASSLAGLSGQFF,TGCGCCAGCAGCTTGGCCGGTCTTAGTGGGCAGTTCTTC,TRBJ2-1,TRBV5-1,.
CASRETGINYGYTF,TGTGCCAGCAGAGAGACAGGAATTAACTATGGCTACACCTTC,TRBJ1-2,TRBV2,.
CASSLGRGQFDEQYF,TGTGCCAGCAGCTTAGGCAGGGGGCAATTCGACGAGCAGTACTTC,TRBJ2-7,TRBV11-2,TRBD1
CASSIGGTGELFF,TGTGCCAGTAGTATCGGGGGTACCGGGGAGCTGTTTTTT,TRBJ2-2,TRBV19,.
CASSGPRGYEQYF,TGTGCCAGCAGTGGTCCAAGGGGCTACGAGCAGTACTTC,TRBJ2-7,TRBV28,.
CASSYLGQGRSGANVLTF,TGTGCCAGCAGTTACCTGGGACAGGGCCGCTCTGGGGCCAACGTCCTGACTTTC,TRBJ2-6,TRBV27,TRBD1
CASSQGGQAVFKTQYF,TGCGCCAGCAGCCAAGGGGGACAGGCCGTATTCAAGACCCAGTACTTC,TRBJ2-5,TRBV4-1,TRBD1
CSVRDTPNYGYTF,TGCAGCGTTCGAGACACCCCTAACTATGGCTACACCTTC,TRBJ1-2,TRBV29-1,.
CASRFGQMNTEAFF,TGTGCCAGCAGATTTGGACAGATGAACACTGAAGCTTTCTTT,TRBJ1-1,TRBV6-5,.
CASSRDRNYGYTF,TGTGCCAGCAGCCGGGACAGGAACTATGGCTACACCTTC,TRBJ1-2,TRBV7-2,TRBD1
CASSVGDTTYEQYF,TGTGCCAGCAGTGTAGGTGACACCACCTACGAGCAGTACTTC,TRBJ2-7,TRBV2,.
CASSPDRASEKLFF,TGTGCCAGCTCACCGGACAGGGCTAGTGAAAAACTGTTTTTT,TRBJ1-4,TRBV18,TRBD1
CASSLDTGVSYGYTF,TGTGCCAGCAGCTTAGATACAGGGGTGAGCTATGGCTACACCTTC,TRBJ1-2,TRBV11-3,TRBD1
CASSKRRGTSGTYNEQFF,TGTGCCAGCAGCAAACGACGTGGGACTAGCGGGACCTACAATGAGCAGTTCTTC,TRBJ2-1,TRBV27,TRBD2
CASSEAQNTEAFF,TGTGCCAGCAGTGAAGCACAGAACACTGAAGCTTTCTTT,TRBJ1-1,TRBV6-1,.
CASSPLGRGLYNEQFF,TGTGCCAGCTCACCCCTTGGGAGGGGATTGTACAATGAGCAGTTCTTC,TRBJ2-1,TRBV18,TRBD2
CASSEGNSGSEQYF,TGTGCCAGCAGTGAGGGAAATAGCGGGAGCGAGCAGTACTTC,TRBJ2-7,TRBV25-1,TRBD2
CATSTRTGKGYTF,TGTGCCACCAGCACCAGGACAGGGAAAGGCTACACCTTC,TRBJ1-2,TRBV15,TRBD1
CASSLGAGVAYEQYF,TGTGCCAGCAGCTTGGGGGCGGGAGTAGCCTACGAGCAGTACTTC,TRBJ2-7,TRBV5-6,TRBD2